One and the same sample provided the 23 T cell receptor beta chains below, sequenced in a study of graft-versus-host responses after intestinal transplantation (dated by TCRdb to the early 2020s). The library was produced with the immunoSEQ multiplex PCR assay. Held by TCRdb, this immuneACCESS table contains in-frame sequences only and omits some clones. Under half of the omission traces to an unresolved V gene where checked; the cause of the rest is unknown. The sample has about 88,000 clones on record, roughly 93% of them singletons. Together, the top ten hold about 0.2% of the sample. In light of the paper, this sample's time point label describes: cells obtained before transplantation from donor or recipient. Antigens of these TCRs are unknown. The sample here was unstimulated CD4+ T cells sorted from spleen or lymph node cells, taken before transplant. Receptors were obtained from a human donor who was the organ donor for an intestinal transplant.

This chain links TRBV18 with TRBJ2-7; D not resolved. CDR3 length: 12 residues. Germline V gene data show CDR1 as KGHSH and CDR2 as LQKENI. Trimming left V 1 base short and J 1 base short, with 2 bases between. The CDR3 protein is CASSPRSYEQYF. CDR3 sequence (DNA): TGTGCCAGCTCACCACGGTCCTACGAGCAGTACTTC.

This chain connects TRBV6-5 to TRBJ2-3; the match to TRBD2 covers 8 bases. CDR1 is MNHEY, CDR2 SVGAGI, per germline. Losses at the gene ends were 2 bases for V and 7 bases for J; bases not matched to a gene: 11. This CDR3 has 16 amino acids. This CDR3 is CASSYDPRGGLNTQYF. The CDR3, as DNA: TGTGCCAGCAGTTACGACCCTCGGGGGGGTTTGAATACGCAGTATTTT.

The chain couples TRBV29-1 to TRBJ1-2; 7 bases map to TRBD1. Germline CDR1 reads SQVTM; CDR2 reads ANQGSEA. Trimming removed 5 bases from V and 4 bases from J; junction bases left unmatched: 10. The CDR3 consists of 14 residues. The CDR3 bases are TGCAGCGTTCTGACAGGGCCCCTGAGCTATGGCTACACCTTC. This sequence encodes CSVLTGPLSYGYTF.

The chain carries TRBV7-3 and TRBJ1-6; 9 nucleotides agree with TRBD1. Germline V gene data show CDR1 as SGHTA and CDR2 as FQGTGA. V lost 5 bases to trimming and J lost 10 bases; unmatched junction nucleotides: 6. This CDR3 has 14 residues. The CDR3 sequence is CASSSGQGQSPLHF. DNA for the CDR3: TGTGCCAGCAGCAGTGGACAGGGGCAATCACCCCTCCACTTT.

The chain recombines TRBV6-4 with TRBJ2-2; possible D gene TRBD1, 5 bases. The germline V gene encodes CDR1 MRHNA and CDR2 SNTAGT. This CDR3 has 16 amino acids. V lost 0 bases, J lost 2 bases, and 10 bases lay in between. The CDR3 region is CASSDSRQLNTGELFF. DNA of the CDR3: TGTGCCAGCAGTGACTCGAGACAGCTCAACACCGGGGAGCTGTTTTTT.

This sequence joins TRBV5-4 and TRBJ2-1; TRBD1 might be the D (5 bases). Germline CDR1 is SGHNT and CDR2 is YYREEE (reference sequence). CDR3 length equals 15 residues. V lost 2 bases, J lost 5 bases, and 14 bases lay in between. The CDR3 DNA is TGTGCCAGCAGCTTTGGAGCAGGGTGGGACAATGAGCAGTTCTTC. Translating it yields CASSFGAGWDNEQFF.

The gene calls are TRBV7-2 and TRBJ1-3; D unclear. CDR1 and CDR2 from the germline V gene are SGHTA and FQGNSA. V gave up 1 base and J gave up 4 bases, with 14 bases separating them. This CDR3 spans 16 amino acids. Here the CDR3 reads CASSLGLKGAGNTIYF. The DNA for the CDR3 is TGTGCCAGCAGCTTAGGCCTGAAGGGAGCCGGAAACACCATATATTTT.

The chain joins TRBV28 to TRBJ2-7, with a possible D match to TRBD2 (5 bases). The V gene lost 4 bases and the J gene lost 7 bases, with 17 bases spanning the gap. CDR1 is MDHEN and CDR2 is SYDVKM in the germline V gene. The CDR3 has 14 amino acids. The DNA for the CDR3 is TGTGCCAGCAGTTCTGCAGTCCTCGGGAAGGAGCAGTACTTC. It translates to CASSSAVLGKEQYF.

Comments on this clone: One junction end disagrees with the germline gene, perhaps due to a read error. This specimen includes other DNA sequences encoding the same CDR3. The chain carries TRBV6-5 and TRBJ1-5; D is ambiguous. Germline CDR1 reads MNHEY; CDR2 reads SVGAGI. The CDR3 has 15 residues. CDR3 amino acids: CASSYSGISNQPQHF. The CDR3 DNA reads TGTGCCAGTAGTTACTCGGGGATTAGCAATCAGCCCCAGCATTTT.

This sequence joins TRBV27 and TRBJ2-1; a possible D gene is TRBD2 (6 bases). The V end was cut by 6 bases, the J end by 0 bases, with 9 bases between. Germline V gene data show CDR1 as MNHEY and CDR2 as SMNVEV (reference sequence). The CDR3 totals 14 residues. The CDR3 region is CASRGSGSYNEQFF. The CDR3 bases are TGTGCCAGCAGAGGTAGCGGCTCCTACAATGAGCAGTTCTTC.

This chain links TRBV2 with TRBJ1-4; a weak D match, TRBD1 (5 bases). Trimming shortened V by 9 bases and J by 7 bases, and 21 bases separated the two germline ends. Looked up from germline, CDR1 is SNHLY and CDR2 is FYNNEI. The CDR3 contains 15 residues. CDR3 bases: TGTGCCAGAAAAAGGAGGGGACCGGGGGGTGAAAAACTGTTTTTT. This codes for CARKRRGPGGEKLFF. Using reference TRBV2 and TRBJ1-4 for the parts outside the CDR3, the full variable domain is EPEVTQTPSHQVTQMGQEVILRCVPISNHLYFYWYRQILGQKVEFLVSFYNNEISEKSEIFDDQFSVERPDGSNFTLKIRSTKLEDSAMYFCARKRRGPGGEKLFFGSGTQLSVL.

This chain connects TRBV19 to TRBJ1-5; 10 nucleotides line up with TRBD1. The trim removed 5 bases at V and 9 bases at J, leaving 10 bases unmatched. Germline lookup yields CDR1 LNHDA and CDR2 SQIVND (reference sequence). This CDR3 is built from 15 residues. The CDR3 sequence is CASSAADRGRWPQHF. In nucleotides, the CDR3 is TGTGCCAGTAGTGCCGCCGACAGGGGGCGTTGGCCCCAGCATTTT.

This clone was found once. The chain couples TRBV19 to TRBJ1-2; D is perhaps TRBD1 (5 bases). The CDR3 length is 14 residues. V lost 4 bases to trimming and J lost 5 bases, with 14 bases between them. The V gene's germline CDR1 is LNHDA and CDR2 SQIVND (reference sequence). CDR3 sequence (DNA): TGTGCCAGTAGTAAAGCCGGGACCGCTTATGGCTACACCTTC. It encodes CASSKAGTAYGYTF.

The CDR3 spells CASSLRGAGKADEQYF. Here the CDR3 DNA reads TGTGCCAGCAGTCTAAGAGGAGCAGGGAAGGCTGACGAGCAGTACTTC. The chain recombines TRBV2 with TRBJ2-7; D possibly corresponds to TRBD1 (5 bases). This CDR3 is built from 16 residues. The V end was cut by 5 bases, the J end by 5 bases, with 22 bases between. The germline CDR1 and CDR2 sequences are SNHLY and FYNNEI.

The chain links TRBV4-2 to TRBJ2-7, with a tentative D call TRBD1 (5 bases). Per the germline V gene, CDR1 is LGHNA and CDR2 is YNFKEQ. V lost 0 bases and J lost 5, with 11 bases in between. The CDR3 has 14 residues. CDR3 coding DNA: TGTGCCAGCAGCCAAGATTACCAAGGGGACGAGCAGTACTTC. This translates into CASSQDYQGDEQYF.

This clone has only a few counts. V usage is TRBV7-9 and J usage is TRBJ1-3; D is uncertain. The CDR3 runs 17 residues. CDR1 and CDR2 (germline): SEHNR, FQNEAQ (reference sequence). V dropped 2 bases and J dropped 0 bases, with 14 bases sitting between them. CDR3 amino acids: CASSLPRHESSGNTIYF. In nucleotides, the CDR3 is TGTGCCAGCAGCTTACCCCGTCACGAGAGCTCTGGAAACACCATATATTTT.

The chain has TRBV28 and TRBJ2-5; D not resolved. The CDR3 runs to 15 residues. The germline V gene encodes CDR1 MDHEN and CDR2 SYDVKM. The V and J ends lost 6 bases and 2 bases respectively, with 16 bases between them. CDR3: CASSPLLGTQETQYF. CDR3 sequence (DNA): TGTGCCAGCAGCCCTCTTCTCGGAACTCAAGAGACCCAGTACTTC.

V and J are TRBV9 and TRBJ2-7; D call uncertain. Germline CDR1 SGDLS, CDR2 YYNGEE. The V end was cut by 4 bases, the J end by 5 bases, with 16 bases between. The CDR3 runs to 14 residues. CDR3 DNA sequence: TGTGCCAGCAGCCCCCGTTTCGTTACTGACGAGCAGTACTTC. Its protein is CASSPRFVTDEQYF.

V and J are TRBV28 and TRBJ1-2, with D unresolved. In germline, CDR1 is MDHEN, CDR2 SYDVKM. The CDR3 extends over 14 amino acids. Deletions cut 3 bases from V and 1 base from J, with 9 bases between. The CDR3 DNA reads TGTGCCAGCAGTTTTGCAGTGATTAACTATGGCTACACCTTC. Translation: CASSFAVINYGYTF.

The chain employs TRBV6-5 and TRBJ1-4; D might be TRBD1 (5 bases). The CDR3 contains 15 residues. Between the trimmed V and J ends, which lost 4 bases and 5 bases, there was a span of 14 bases. Germline values: CDR1 MNHEY, CDR2 SVGAGI. CDR3 nucleotides: TGTGCCAGCAGTTTACGGGGGAGCAGGAATGAAAAACTGTTTTTT. This sequence encodes CASSLRGSRNEKLFF.

The chain combines TRBV29-1 with TRBJ2-1; 7 nucleotides match TRBD1. With V trimmed by 7 bases and J by 7 bases, 13 bases remained unmatched. Germline CDR1 reads SQVTM; CDR2 reads ANQGSEA. The CDR3 runs to 14 residues. The CDR3 reads CSAAGTVATNEQFF. The CDR3, as DNA: TGCAGCGCCGCCGGGACAGTGGCGACTAATGAGCAGTTCTTC.

This clone was observed a single time. The chain carries TRBV28 and TRBJ2-7, with D perhaps TRBD2 (6 bases). Trimming took 5 bases from V and 3 from J, leaving 23 bases between them. Per germline, CDR1 MDHEN and CDR2 SYDVKM. The length of the CDR3 is 17 residues. The CDR3 nucleotides are TGTGCCAGCAGTCCGGGAGTTCTAGGCCTAGCCAACTACGAGCAGTACTTC. Its protein is CASSPGVLGLANYEQYF.

The CDR3 region has the DNA TGCGCCAGCAGCTTTGGTAGCGGGGGAGCTAGCACAGATACGCAGTATTTT. This gives the protein CASSFGSGGASTDTQYF. This chain uses TRBV5-1 with TRBJ2-3; TRBD2 matches 9 bases. The trim removed 2 bases at V and 0 bases at J, leaving 7 bases unmatched. CDR1 is SGHRS, CDR2 YFSETQ, per germline. The CDR3 totals 17 residues.